Each of the 5 T cell receptor beta chains below was sequenced from the same sample in a study of CD8+ T cells in alopecia areata. Treatment described: oral pan-JAK inhibitor, 5-10 mg twice daily. Sequencing used cDNA as its template, made by extracting RNA and reverse transcribing it. The method was immunoSEQ multiplex PCR; TCRdb's version includes in-frame clones alone and lacks a portion of them. The table has some 160,000 clones, about two thirds seen once. Sequencing was performed on CD4+ T cells sorted from blood, taken at week 4, from a patient treated with tofacitinib. The receptors derive from a human donor with alopecia areata.

The chain recombines TRBV18 with TRBJ2-1, with 13 bases that match TRBD2. The CDR3 is 15 residues long. The germline gives CDR1 KGHSH, CDR2 LQKENI. With 6 bases clipped from V and 4 bases from J, the junction kept 3 bases outside the gene matches. The CDR3 region has the DNA TGTGCCAGCTCCGAGACTAGCGGGGGGTACAATGAGCAGTTCTTC. As protein: CASSETSGGYNEQFF.

The genes are TRBV5-1 and TRBJ1-2; possibly TRBD1 for D (5 bases). Per the germline V gene, CDR1 is SGHRS and CDR2 is YFSETQ. There are 12 residues in the CDR3. Trimming shortened V by 1 base and J by 4 bases, and 5 bases separated the two germline ends. In DNA form, the CDR3 reads TGCGCCAGCAGCTTGCAGGGCTATGGCTACACCTTC. It is translated as CASSLQGYGYTF.

This rearrangement joins TRBV5-4 to TRBJ2-1; D gene ambiguous. V gave up 4 bases and J gave up 6 bases, with 17 bases separating them. CDR3 length: 15 residues. Germline V CDR1 and CDR2: SGHNT, YYREEE (reference sequence). CDR3 DNA sequence: TGTGCCAGCAGCCCCTCCTCCTCCAGTTTCAATGAGCAGTTCTTC. It encodes CASSPSSSSFNEQFF. The full variable domain, completed using reference TRBV5-4 and TRBJ2-1, is ETGVTQSPTHLIKTRGQQVTLRCSSQSGHNTVSWYQQALGQGPQFIFQYYREEENGRGNFPPRFSGLQFPNYSSELNVNALELDDSALYLCASSPSSSSFNEQFFGPGTRLTVL.

This clone has only a few counts. The chain carries TRBV29-1 and TRBJ1-3; no definite D call. The V gene's germline CDR1 is SQVTM and CDR2 ANQGSEA. This CDR3 spans 12 amino acids. Trimming took off 4 bases at V and 5 bases at J, with 9 bases between the two ends. The CDR3 here is CSVGSERNTIYF. The DNA of the CDR3 is TGCAGCGTTGGGAGTGAAAGAAACACCATATATTTT.

The chain couples TRBV30 to TRBJ1-5, with a possible D match to TRBD1 (5 bases). The CDR3 loop spans 14 amino acids. Trimming shortened V by 0 bases and J by 2 bases, and 8 bases separated the two germline ends. The V gene's germline CDR1 is GTSNPN and CDR2 SVGIG (reference sequence). In DNA, the CDR3 is TGTGCCTGGAGTGTAGCGGGGGGCAATCAGCCCCAGCATTTT. The encoded protein is CAWSVAGGNQPQHF.